This T cell receptor beta chain was observed in a study of blood T cell repertoires in COVID-19. At the level of the study: Sample material is recorded as cDNA or gDNA derived from T cells, B-cell-depleted T cells, or PBMCs.

Germline assignment: CDR1 MNHEY and CDR2 SMNVEV (reference sequence). Trimming took 11 bases from V and 1 from J, leaving 17 bases between them. The CDR3 sequence is 14 residues long. This table comes from immunoSEQ multiplex PCR, and its TCRdb copy is limited to in-frame clones, with some not included. This table has about 170,000 clones, approximately 90% appearing once. The sample was peripheral blood. The V gene is TRBV27, the J gene TRBJ1-1, with a possible D match to TRBD1 (5 bases). The sequence came from a man in his fifties or sixties who had recovered from COVID-19. CDR3 in DNA: TGTGCCGCACGGGGGGGGGTGAGGAACACTGAAGCTTTCTTT. It codes for CAARGGVRNTEAFF.